Presented here are 9 T cell receptor beta chains from one specimen sequenced in a study of T-cell memory formation after mild COVID-19. Each CDR3 protein gets one entry after TCRdb re-called the 5' RACE reads with MiXCR. The sample has about 350,000 distinct CDR3 sequences; approximately 15% are singletons. The specimen was PBMCs or a T cell subset sorted from them (not recorded which). All receptors derive from a man aged 18 to 29 who had mild COVID-19 (a few samples of this study predate the infection). Cell type and time point are not known.

This clonotype was counted a few times. V is TRBV10-3 and J is TRBJ2-7; TRBD1 agrees at 7 bases. Germline loops: CDR1 ENHRY, CDR2 SYGVKD. The CDR3 runs 14 residues. The V and J ends lost 4 bases and 0 bases, in that order; junction bases with no gene match: 3. CDR3 nucleotides: TGTGCCATCAGTGTCCGGGACAGCTCCTACGAGCAGTACGTC. This sequence encodes CAISVRDSSYEQYV.

This clonotype was recorded a few times. The chain couples TRBV7-3 to TRBJ2-1, with 10 bases identical to TRBD2. V lost 5 bases to trimming and J lost 4 bases; unmatched junction nucleotides: 11. Looked up from germline, CDR1 is SGHTA and CDR2 is FQGTGA. This CDR3 spans 17 amino acids. Here the CDR3 reads CASSQGPSGGQYNEQFF. As DNA, the CDR3 is TGTGCCAGCAGCCAAGGGCCTAGCGGGGGCCAGTACAATGAGCAGTTCTTC. Supplemented by reference TRBV7-3 and TRBJ2-1, the full variable domain reads GAGVSQTPSNKVTEKGKYVELRCDPISGHTALYWYRQSLGQGPEFLIYFQGTGAADDSGLPNDRFFAVRPEGSVSTLKIQRTERGDSAVYLCASSQGPSGGQYNEQFFGPGTRLTVL.

The chain recombines TRBV2 with TRBJ1-4; D possibly corresponds to TRBD1 (5 bases). The V end was cut by 6 bases, the J end by 7 bases, with 15 bases between. This CDR3 contains 14 residues. Per the germline V gene, CDR1 is SNHLY and CDR2 is FYNNEI. CDR3 sequence (DNA): TGTGCCAGCAGCAAGGGACTGGACCGTGAAAAACTGTTTTTT. This gives the protein CASSKGLDREKLFF. Filled out from reference TRBV2 and TRBJ1-4, the complete variable domain reads EPEVTQTPSHQVTQMGQEVILRCVPISNHLYFYWYRQILGQKVEFLVSFYNNEISEKSEIFDDQFSVERPDGSNFTLKIRSTKLEDSAMYFCASSKGLDREKLFFGSGTQLSVL.

The chain recombines TRBV6-5 with TRBJ1-1; D not certain. This CDR3 region has 14 residues. Germline CDR1 MNHEY, CDR2 SVGAGI. With 5 bases removed from V and 4 bases from J, the gap between germline ends came to 14 bases. The CDR3 DNA is TGTGCCAGCAGTCCTGGCAGTCGGGCCACTGAAGCTTTCTTT. Translated, it gives CASSPGSRATEAFF.

The V and J genes are TRBV20-1 and TRBJ2-5, with 7 bases matching TRBD1. This CDR3 is built from 14 residues. The J segment lost 4 bases and the V segment lost 3 bases, leaving 8 bases of the junction unmatched. CDR1 is DFQATT, CDR2 SNEGSKA, per germline (reference sequence). The CDR3 here is CSARTGYSGETQYF. In nucleotides, the CDR3 is TGCAGTGCTAGGACAGGGTATTCGGGAGAGACCCAGTACTTC.

The table lists this clonotype with many counts. The chain has TRBV7-2 and TRBJ2-4, with D perhaps TRBD2 (5 bases). The CDR3 is 12 residues long. With 3 bases removed from V and 6 bases from J, the gap between germline ends came to 6 bases. Germline V gives CDR1 SGHTA, CDR2 FQGNSA. CDR3 protein: CASSFRGNIQYF. CDR3 in DNA: TGTGCCAGCAGCTTTCGGGGAAACATTCAGTACTTC.

This clonotype was seen many times. This CDR3 reads CASSLGTGSGETQYF. The CDR3 coding sequence is TGTGCCAGCAGCTTAGGGACGGGTTCGGGGGAGACCCAGTACTTC. V gene TRBV7-2 combines with J gene TRBJ2-5, with TRBD2 as a possible D gene (5 bases). There are 15 residues in the CDR3. Germline CDR1 SGHTA, CDR2 FQGNSA. Trimming took off 1 base at V and 5 bases at J, with 14 bases between the two ends. The whole variable domain, remainder taken from reference TRBV7-2 and TRBJ2-5, is GAGVSQSPSNKVTEKGKDVELRCDPISGHTALYWYRQSLGQGLEFLIYFQGNSAPDKSGLPSDRFSAERTGGSVSTLTIQRTQQEDSAVYLCASSLGTGSGETQYFGPGTRLLVL.

This chain joins TRBV7-2 and TRBJ2-5; weak D call: TRBD1 (6 bases). V lost 7 bases and J lost 2, with 20 bases in between. The CDR3 is made up of 16 amino acids. CDR1 is SGHTA and CDR2 is FQGNSA in the germline V gene. The CDR3 DNA is TGTGCCAGCACCACAGTTGGGGGCGCGTGGCAAGAGACCCAGTACTTC. As protein: CASTTVGGAWQETQYF. The variable domain in full, completed from reference TRBV7-2 and TRBJ2-5, reads GAGVSQSPSNKVTEKGKDVELRCDPISGHTALYWYRQSLGQGLEFLIYFQGNSAPDKSGLPSDRFSAERTGGSVSTLTIQRTQQEDSAVYLCASTTVGGAWQETQYFGPGTRLLVL.

The chain couples TRBV18 to TRBJ2-1; TRBD2 matches 11 bases. CDR3 length: 16 amino acids. With V trimmed by 0 bases and J by 5 bases, 3 bases remained unmatched. Germline-derived CDR1 and CDR2 are KGHSH and LQKENI. The CDR3 is CASSPPLAGADNEQFF. The CDR3 DNA reads TGTGCCAGCTCACCACCACTAGCGGGGGCCGACAATGAGCAGTTCTTC. The full variable domain, rest sourced from reference TRBV18 and TRBJ2-1, is NAGVMQNPRHLVRRRGQEARLRCSPMKGHSHVYWYRQLPEEGLKFMVYLQKENIIDESGMPKERFSAEFPKEGPSILRIQQVVRGDSAAYFCASSPPLAGADNEQFFGPGTRLTVL.